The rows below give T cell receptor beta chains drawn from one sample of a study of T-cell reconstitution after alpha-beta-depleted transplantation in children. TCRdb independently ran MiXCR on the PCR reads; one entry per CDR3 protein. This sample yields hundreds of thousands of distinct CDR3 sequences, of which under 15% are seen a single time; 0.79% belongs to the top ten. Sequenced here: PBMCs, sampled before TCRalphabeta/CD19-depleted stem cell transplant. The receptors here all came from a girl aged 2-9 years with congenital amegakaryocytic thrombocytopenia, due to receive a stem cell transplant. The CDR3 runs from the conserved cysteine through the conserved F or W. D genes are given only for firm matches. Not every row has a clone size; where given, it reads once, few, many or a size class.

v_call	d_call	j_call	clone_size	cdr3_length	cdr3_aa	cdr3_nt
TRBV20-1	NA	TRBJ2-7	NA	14	CSASARFSNYEQYF	TGCAGTGCTAGTGCCAGGTTTAGCAACTACGAGCAGTACTTC
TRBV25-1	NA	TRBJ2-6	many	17	CASSDAWTFSGANVLTF	TGTGCCAGCAGTGACGCCTGGACATTCTCTGGGGCCAACGTCCTGACTTTC
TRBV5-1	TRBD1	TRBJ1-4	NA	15	CASSLEGGAEEKLFF	TGCGCCAGCAGCTTGGAAGGGGGCGCGGAAGAAAAACTGTTTTTT
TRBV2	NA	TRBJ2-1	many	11	CASTESARKFF	TGTGCCAGCACCGAATCGGCTCGAAAGTTCTTC
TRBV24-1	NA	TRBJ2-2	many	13	CATKPSYTGELFF	TGTGCCACCAAACCCAGTTACACCGGGGAGCTGTTTTTT
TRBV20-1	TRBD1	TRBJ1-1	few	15	CSARTGEMEGTEAFF	TGCAGTGCTAGAACAGGGGAGATGGAAGGCACTGAAGCTTTCTTT
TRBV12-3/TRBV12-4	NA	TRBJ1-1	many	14	CASSLQPPGTEAFF	TGTGCCAGCAGTCTCCAACCCCCGGGCACTGAAGCTTTCTTT
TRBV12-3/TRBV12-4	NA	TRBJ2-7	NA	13	CASSFGDDYEQYF	TGTGCCAGCAGTTTTGGTGACGACTACGAGCAGTACTTC
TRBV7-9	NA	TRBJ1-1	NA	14	CASSPRGWETEAFF	TGTGCCAGCAGCCCCCGGGGTTGGGAGACTGAAGCTTTCTTT
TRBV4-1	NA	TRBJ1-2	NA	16	CASSQVLRGKGYGYTF	TGCGCCAGCAGCCAAGTCCTCCGGGGAAAGGGCTATGGCTACACCTTC
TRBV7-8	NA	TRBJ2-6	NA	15	CASSLGATGANVLTF	TGTGCCAGCAGCTTAGGGGCTACTGGGGCCAACGTCCTGACTTTC
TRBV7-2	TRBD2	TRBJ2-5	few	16	CASSLTPSGNQETQYF	TGTGCCAGCAGCTTAACACCTAGCGGGAATCAAGAGACCCAGTACTTC
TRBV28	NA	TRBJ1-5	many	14	CASSLTGSGQPQHF	TGTGCCAGCAGTTTAACAGGGTCGGGTCAGCCCCAGCATTTT
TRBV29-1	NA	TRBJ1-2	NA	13	CSVLGPANYGYTF	TGCAGCGTCCTTGGGCCCGCTAACTATGGCTACACCTTC
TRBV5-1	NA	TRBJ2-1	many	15	CASSLEGPRDNEQFF	TGCGCCAGCAGCTTGGAAGGGCCTCGGGACAATGAGCAGTTCTTC
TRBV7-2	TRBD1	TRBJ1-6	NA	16	CASSRLTGAKNSPLHF	TGTGCCAGCAGCAGACTGACAGGGGCTAAGAATTCACCCCTCCACTTT
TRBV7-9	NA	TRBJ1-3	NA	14	CASSLSVSGNTIYF	TGTGCCAGCAGCTTAAGTGTCTCTGGAAACACCATATATTTT
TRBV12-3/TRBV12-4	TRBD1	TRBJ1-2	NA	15	CASSSSGTGGSGYTF	TGTGCCAGCAGCTCCTCCGGGACAGGGGGTAGTGGCTACACCTTC
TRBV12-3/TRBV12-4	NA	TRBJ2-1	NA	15	CASSLVEGVVNEQFF	TGTGCCAGCAGTTTGGTGGAGGGGGTAGTGAATGAGCAGTTCTTC
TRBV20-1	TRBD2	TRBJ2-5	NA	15	CSARWVLAGAETQYF	TGCAGTGCTAGATGGGTTCTAGCGGGAGCCGAGACCCAGTACTTC
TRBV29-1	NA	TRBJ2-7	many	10	CSVVHYEQYF	TGCAGCGTTGTACATTACGAGCAGTACTTC
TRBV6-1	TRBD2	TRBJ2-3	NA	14	CASSDGTSPDTQYF	TGTGCCAGCAGTGATGGGACTAGTCCAGATACGCAGTATTTT
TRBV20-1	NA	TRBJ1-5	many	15	CSALKGGAYNQPQHF	TGCAGTGCCCTCAAAGGGGGGGCCTACAATCAGCCCCAGCATTTT
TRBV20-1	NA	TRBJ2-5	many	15	CSAKEPNRAVETQYF	TGCAGTGCAAAGGAACCAAACAGGGCTGTGGAGACCCAGTACTTC
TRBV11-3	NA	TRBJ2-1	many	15	CASSSRDHPRDEQFF	TGTGCCAGCAGCTCCCGGGACCACCCTAGGGATGAGCAGTTCTTC
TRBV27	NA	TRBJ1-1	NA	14	CASSRRLKPSEAFF	TGTGCCAGCAGTCGTCGACTGAAACCTTCTGAAGCTTTCTTT
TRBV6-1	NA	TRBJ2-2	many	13	CAGARSGTGELFF	TGTGCCGGAGCGCGGTCAGGGACCGGGGAGCTGTTTTTT
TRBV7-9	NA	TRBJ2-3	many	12	CASSLDTGTQYF	TGTGCCAGCAGCTTAGACACAGGAACGCAGTATTTT
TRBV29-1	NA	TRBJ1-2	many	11	CSVAGGDDYTF	TGCAGCGTTGCGGGAGGGGATGACTACACCTTC
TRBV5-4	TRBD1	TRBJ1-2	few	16	CASSPPTRGTPYGYTF	TGTGCCAGCAGCCCACCAACCAGGGGGACCCCCTATGGCTACACCTTC
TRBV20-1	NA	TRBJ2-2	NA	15	CSFEGGGANSGELFF	TGCAGTTTCGAAGGGGGAGGAGCGAACAGCGGGGAGCTGTTTTTT
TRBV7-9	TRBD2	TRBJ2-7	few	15	CASSSSRGDSYEQYF	TGTGCCAGCAGCTCGAGTCGGGGGGACTCCTACGAGCAGTACTTC
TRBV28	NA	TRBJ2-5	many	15	CASSYYGTYQETQYF	TGTGCCAGCAGTTACTACGGGACATACCAAGAGACCCAGTACTTC
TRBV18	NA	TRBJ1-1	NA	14	CASSFVGQNTEAFF	TGTGCCAGCTCATTTGTTGGACAGAACACTGAAGCTTTCTTT
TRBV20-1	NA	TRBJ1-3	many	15	CSARPQSISGNTIYF	TGCAGTGCTAGACCTCAATCGATCTCTGGAAACACCATATATTTT
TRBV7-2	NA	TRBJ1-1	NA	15	CASRPWGGQRTEAFF	TGTGCCAGCCGCCCCTGGGGAGGGCAGAGGACTGAAGCTTTCTTT
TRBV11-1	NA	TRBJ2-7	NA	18	CASSRSRGSSTQLYEQYF	TGTGCCAGCAGCCGGAGTCGAGGGAGTAGTACGCAACTCTACGAGCAGTACTTC
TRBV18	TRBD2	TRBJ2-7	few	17	CASLPGLAGSNSYEQYF	TGTGCCAGCCTCCCGGGACTAGCGGGCTCTAACTCCTACGAGCAGTACTTC